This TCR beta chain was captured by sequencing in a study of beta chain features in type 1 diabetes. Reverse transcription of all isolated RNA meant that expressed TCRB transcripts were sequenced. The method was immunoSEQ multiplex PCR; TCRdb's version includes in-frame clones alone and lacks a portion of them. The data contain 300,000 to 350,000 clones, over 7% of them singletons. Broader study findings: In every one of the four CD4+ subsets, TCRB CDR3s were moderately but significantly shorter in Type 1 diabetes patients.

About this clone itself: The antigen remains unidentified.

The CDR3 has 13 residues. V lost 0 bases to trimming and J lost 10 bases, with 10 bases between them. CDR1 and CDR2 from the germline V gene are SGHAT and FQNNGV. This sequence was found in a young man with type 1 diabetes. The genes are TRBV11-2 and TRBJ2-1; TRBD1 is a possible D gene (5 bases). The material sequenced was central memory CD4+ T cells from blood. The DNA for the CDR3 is TGTGCCAGCAGCTTAGACCGACAGAGAGAGCAGTTCTTC. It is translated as CASSLDRQREQFF.